This T cell receptor beta chain was documented in a study of T cell changes during pregnancy in multiple sclerosis. The data were produced by immunoSEQ multiplex PCR, yet TCRdb's version contains in-frame clones alone and is incomplete. This sample has about 80,000 clones, with roughly nine tenths found just once. The CDR3 runs 13 residues. Trimming removed 7 bases at V and 7 bases at J, with 16 bases between. Per the germline V gene, CDR1 is MDHEN and CDR2 is SYDVKM. This chain links TRBV28 with TRBJ1-2, with D possibly TRBD1 on 5 matching bases. The specimen comprised peripheral blood, sampled before pregnancy. This clonotype was obtained from a female donor with multiple sclerosis, enrolled in a pregnancy study. In nucleotides, the CDR3 is TGTGCCAGCACTGAACGGGCAGGGTTTGGCTACACCTTC. Protein sequence: CASTERAGFGYTF.